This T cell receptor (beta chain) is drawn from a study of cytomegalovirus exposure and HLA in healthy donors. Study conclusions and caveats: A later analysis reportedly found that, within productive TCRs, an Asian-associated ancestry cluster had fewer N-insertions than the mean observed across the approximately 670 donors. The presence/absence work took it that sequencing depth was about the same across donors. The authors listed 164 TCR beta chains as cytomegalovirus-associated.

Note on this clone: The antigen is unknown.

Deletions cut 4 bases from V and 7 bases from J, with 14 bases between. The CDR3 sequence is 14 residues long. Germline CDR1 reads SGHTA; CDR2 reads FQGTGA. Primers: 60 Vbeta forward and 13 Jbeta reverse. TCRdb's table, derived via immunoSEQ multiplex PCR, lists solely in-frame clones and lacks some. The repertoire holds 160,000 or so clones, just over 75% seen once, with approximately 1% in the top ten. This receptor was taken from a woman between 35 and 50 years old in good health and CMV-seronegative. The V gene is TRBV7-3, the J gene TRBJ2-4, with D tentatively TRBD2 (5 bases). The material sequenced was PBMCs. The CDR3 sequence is CASSSPASGNIQYF. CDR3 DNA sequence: TGTGCCAGCAGCTCCCCCGCCTCGGGGAACATTCAGTACTTC.